Listed below are T cell receptor beta chains from one sample, sequenced in a study of CD4 and CD8 cells across lung adenocarcinoma regions. A single record per CDR3 protein comes from TCRdb applying MiXCR to the PCR reads. Of 3,500 to 5,000 distinct CDR3 sequences in the sample, 52% were seen once. Sample: CD4+ T cells from the center of a lung tumor. The source is a female donor with lung adenocarcinoma. The CD4 and CD8 labels of this study may be unreliable. CDR3s include the opening cysteine and the closing phenylalanine or tryptophan. D genes are given only for firm matches. Clone size is not always given. Where it is, it says once, few, many or a class for expanded clones.

TRBV27	TRBD2	-	TRBJ2-7	CASSLWFQATSGRAGYEQYF	TGTGCCAGCAGTTTATGGTTCCAGGCTACTAGCGGGAGGGCCGGCTACGAGCAGTACTTC
TRBV6-1	TRBD2	medium-sized	TRBJ2-1	CASQSGLAGVTEQFF	TGTGCCAGCCAGTCGGGACTAGCGGGAGTCACTGAGCAGTTCTTC
TRBV6-1	TRBD1	-	TRBJ1-2	CASRTGGGYTF	TGTGCCAGCAGAACAGGGGGTGGCTACACCTTC
TRBV6-1	-	-	TRBJ2-4	CACGNLEKNIQYF	TGTGCCTGCGGAAATCTAGAAAAAAATATTCAGTACTTC
TRBV27	TRBD1	few	TRBJ2-5	CASSLGQGSQETQYF	TGTGCCAGCAGTTTGGGACAGGGCTCACAAGAGACCCAGTACTTC
TRBV4-3	TRBD2	once	TRBJ2-1	CASSTSGRTSSYNEQFF	TGCGCCAGCAGTACTAGCGGGAGGACGAGCTCCTACAATGAGCAGTTCTTC
TRBV6-1	-	-	TRBJ1-2	CASSGGHGYTF	TGTGCCAGCAGTGGAGGGCATGGCTACACCTTC
TRBV10-2	TRBD2	-	TRBJ2-2	CASSPQVAGTGELFF	TGCGCCAGCTCCCCACAGGTAGCGGGGACCGGGGAGCTGTTTTTT
TRBV27	-	-	TRBJ2-3	CASSLLLALDTQYF	TGTGCCAGCAGTTTATTACTAGCTTTAGATACGCAGTATTTT
TRBV10-1	-	-	TRBJ2-3	CAGRGSTNIQYF	TGCGCGGGCAGGGGAAGCACAAATATTCAGTATTTT
TRBV10-1	-	-	TRBJ2-7	CARRGGREQETQYF	TGCGCCAGGCGCGGGGGCCGAGAGCAAGAGACGCAGTACTTC
TRBV6-1	-	-	TRBJ2-4	CASSDPGLCAKDIQYF	TGTGCGAGCAGTGACCCGGGGCTGTGCGCAAAAGACATTCAGTACTTC
TRBV10-3	-	-	TRBJ1-2	CAISDGTSGYTF	TGTGCCATCAGTGACGGGACTTCTGGCTACACCTTC
TRBV5-6	-	-	TRBJ2-2	CASSLGQGGTGELFF	TGTGCCAGCAGCTTGGGACAGGGAGGGACCGGGGAGCTGTTTTTT
TRBV7-2	-	medium-sized	TRBJ2-3	CASRNRTLDTQYF	TGTGCCAGCAGGAACCGGACCCTCGATACGCAGTATTTT
TRBV7-2	-	-	TRBJ2-6	CASSLRTGANVLTF	TGTGCCAGCAGCTTACGAACTGGGGCCAACGTCCTGACTTTC
TRBV20-1	TRBD2	-	TRBJ2-3	CSARDRVAGSTDTQYF	TGCAGTGCTAGAGATAGGGTAGCGGGGAGCACAGATACGCAGTATTTT
TRBV6-5	TRBD2	-	TRBJ2-7	CASSYSRTSGNEQYF	TGTGCCAGCAGTTACTCTAGGACTAGCGGCAATGAGCAGTACTTC
TRBV25-1	TRBD1	-	TRBJ2-1	CASSDRTRRQGEQFF	TGTGCCAGCAGTGACCGCACGCGCAGACAGGGAGAGCAGTTCTTC
TRBV6-1	-	-	TRBJ2-5	CASRRTGRVETQYF	TGTGCCAGCAGACGGACTGGACGAGTAGAGACCCAGTACTTC
TRBV6-5	TRBD1	large	TRBJ2-1	CASSSGTGIGLGYF	TGTGCCAGCAGTTCCGGGACAGGGATTGGGCTTGGGTACTTC
TRBV7-2	-	few	TRBJ1-4	CASSGGTVNEKLFF	TGTGCCAGCAGCGGCGGGACGGTGAATGAAAAACTGTTTTTT
TRBV6-4	-	-	TRBJ2-1	CASSPGFYNEQFF	TGTGCCAGCTCGCCAGGGTTTTACAATGAGCAGTTCTTC
TRBV27	TRBD2	-	TRBJ2-3	CASRWLGAGGTETQYF	TGTGCCAGCAGGTGGCTAGGGGCGGGAGGCACAGAGACGCAGTATTTT
TRBV6-5	-	-	TRBJ1-6	CASSYNRDNSPLHF	TGTGCCAGCAGTTACAATAGGGATAATTCACCCCTCCACTTT
TRBV6-1	-	medium-sized	TRBJ2-3	CASTKDGITDTQYF	TGTGCCAGCACCAAGGATGGGATCACAGATACGCAGTATTTT
TRBV27	TRBD1	-	TRBJ2-7	CASTMRGPAEVQYF	TGTGCCAGCACTATGAGGGGGCCCGCTGAGGTCCAGTACTTC
TRBV6-1	-	-	TRBJ1-3	CASKENTIYF	TGTGCCAGTAAAGAGAACACCATATATTTT
TRBV10-2	TRBD2	-	TRBJ2-1	CASSELSGINEQFF	TGCGCCAGCAGTGAGTTAAGCGGGATAAATGAGCAGTTCTTC
TRBV7-2	TRBD2	-	TRBJ2-7	CASSLIPLAAVVEQYF	TGTGCCAGCAGCTTAATCCCTCTAGCGGCCGTCGTTGAGCAGTACTTC
TRBV10-3	-	-	TRBJ2-5	CAISDFAQGLQETQYF	TGTGCCATCAGTGATTTTGCTCAGGGCTTACAAGAGACCCAGTACTTC
TRBV14	-	-	TRBJ2-1	CASSQALGLGVQFF	TGTGCCAGCAGCCAAGCTTTAGGCCTAGGGGTGCAGTTCTTT
TRBV6-1	-	-	TRBJ2-7	CASRMTRAAEQYF	TGTGCCAGCAGAATGACTAGAGCGGCCGAGCAGTACTTC
TRBV5-1	TRBD1	few	TRBJ2-1	CASGTGNEQFF	TGCGCCAGTGGGACAGGGAATGAGCAGTTCTTC
TRBV4-1	-	-	TRBJ2-4	CASSQWNADNIQYF	TGCGCCAGCAGCCAATGGAACGCGGATAACATTCAGTACTTC
TRBV10-1	-	-	TRBJ2-7	CASSESGLYEQYF	TGCGCCAGCAGTGAGTCGGGGCTCTACGAGCAGTACTTC
TRBV27	-	few	TRBJ2-3	CASSTTRGEFSTDTQYF	TGTGCCAGCAGTACCACCAGGGGGGAGTTTAGCACAGATACGCAGTATTTT
TRBV24-1	TRBD2	-	TRBJ2-1	CATSDWGTSDQETQFF	TGTGCCACCAGTGATTGGGGGACTAGCGACCAAGAGACCCAGTTCTTC
TRBV10-1	-	-	TRBJ2-1	CASSERGDEQFF	TGCGCCAGCAGTGAAAGAGGCGATGAGCAGTTCTTC
TRBV6-1	TRBD2	-	TRBJ2-3	CASSGGRVPETQYF	TGTGCGAGCAGCGGGGGTCGGGTCCCAGAGACCCAGTATTTT
TRBV27	TRBD1	-	TRBJ1-2	CASSLGPGGNGYTF	TGTGCCAGCAGTTTAGGGCCAGGGGGGAATGGCTACACCTTC
TRBV6-2/TRBV6-3	-	medium-sized	TRBJ2-5	CASSSPRGETQYF	TGTGCCAGCAGTTCCCCTAGGGGGGAGACCCAGTACTTC
TRBV6-5	TRBD2	-	TRBJ2-5	CASSYSRGRATETQYF	TGTGCCAGCAGTTACAGCCGGGGGAGGGCCACAGAGACCCAGTACTTC
TRBV4-2	TRBD2	few	TRBJ2-7	CASSQTSGISGIGEQYF	TGTGCCAGCAGCCAAACTAGCGGGATTAGTGGCATAGGCGAGCAGTACTTC
TRBV6-1	-	large	TRBJ2-3	CATKRTELTDTQYF	TGTGCCACAAAACGGACAGAGCTCACAGATACGCAGTATTTT
TRBV10-3	-	-	TRBJ2-3	CATRLGRDQDTQYF	TGTGCCACCCGACTGGGGCGTGACCAAGATACGCAGTATTTC
TRBV6-5	TRBD1	-	TRBJ2-5	CASSSSRDRAREAYF	TGTGCCAGCAGTTCCTCCCGGGACAGGGCCAGGGAGGCGTACTTC
TRBV7-4	-	-	TRBJ2-1	CDSSSNRHRQSGIKHYLF	TGTGATAGCAGCTCAAACAGACACAGACAAAGTGGAATTAAACACTATCTGTTC
TRBV10-1	-	-	TRBJ2-1	CASSESYWQSYNEQFF	TGCGCCAGCAGTGAGTCGTACTGGCAGTCCTACAATGAGCAGTTCTTC
TRBV5-1	-	-	TRBJ2-5	CASSLGSGETQYF	TGCGCCAGCAGCTTGGGGTCGGGCGAGACCCAGTACTTC
TRBV7-2	-	-	TRBJ2-5	CASSLFDQDQETQYF	TGTGCCAGCAGCTTATTTGACCAGGACCAAGAGACCCAGTACTTC
TRBV6-1	-	few	TRBJ1-4	CASLGPPSEKLFF	TGTGCCAGCCTAGGGCCTCCGTCTGAAAAACTGTTTTTT
TRBV10-1	-	few	TRBJ2-2	CASTDGNTGELFF	TGCGCCAGCACCGACGGGAACACCGGGGAGCTGTTTTTT
TRBV6-1	-	-	TRBJ2-5	CASSRDGDQETQYF	TGTGCCAGCAGTAGGGACGGGGATCAAGAGACCCAGTACTTC
TRBV6-1	-	few	TRBJ1-2	CASSEARQRIKANYGYTF	TGTGCCAGCAGTGAAGCGCGGCAGAGAATAAAGGCTAACTATGGCTACACCTTC
TRBV20-1	-	few	TRBJ2-1	CSAPKGAAGDNEQFF	TGCAGTGCCCCCAAGGGGGCAGCGGGGGACAATGAGCAGTTCTTC
TRBV5-4	TRBD1	-	TRBJ1-1	CASSPGLGQGTEAFF	TGTGCCAGCAGCCCCGGGTTGGGACAGGGAACTGAAGCTTTCTTT
TRBV27	-	-	TRBJ2-1	CASSFGGDGNNEQFF	TGTGCCAGCAGTTTCGGGGGCGACGGCAACAATGAGCAGTTCTTC
TRBV10-2	-	once	TRBJ2-4	CARGLRAKNMQYF	TGCGCCAGGGGGCTGAGAGCCAAAAACATGCAGTACTTC